This TCR beta chain was found in a study of shared clonotypes between healthy human individuals. For the study at large: Three plates were used per donor for CD4 naive, three for CD4 memory, two for CD8 naive and one for CD8 memory. General study points: What naive subsets generally showed was a larger estimated richness than memory subsets showed.

Sequenced by immunoSEQ multiplex PCR; TCRdb stores in-frame clones only, minus some. This sample yields about 2.3 million clones, of which 80% to 95% are seen a single time; under 0.45% belongs to the top ten. A note on this clone: Its specificity is not known.

The CDR3 totals 16 residues. Germline V CDR1 and CDR2: MGHRA, YSYEKL. V trimming: 1 base; J trimming: 5 bases; junction bases outside the gene matches: 10. Donors comprised healthy HIV-negative adults lacking recent acute infections or vaccinations. Sample: naive CD4+ T cells from PBMCs. Specified subset: CD45RA+ positively selected. This sequence originates from a man aged 18 to 29 in good health. Some clones in this sample may be carry-over from other donors' samples. This chain joins TRBV4-1 and TRBJ2-5; 7 bases agree with TRBD2. CDR3 in amino acids: CASSQGSSGMRETQYF. The CDR3 DNA is TGCGCCAGCAGCCAAGGGTCGAGCGGGATGAGGGAGACCCAGTACTTC.